Listed below are T cell receptor beta chains from one sample, sequenced in a study of molecular identifiers for immune sequencing clone quantification. One entry per CDR3 protein, called by TCRdb with MiXCR from the PCR reads. The sample lists about 320,000 distinct CDR3 sequences, over 20% seen once, with approximately 0.84% in the top ten. Sequences were obtained from naive CD8+ T cells from blood, with Jurkat cell RNA spiked in. Receptor source: a human donor in good health. Some libraries in this study had Jurkat cell RNA spiked in. Each CDR3 is given with its conserved first and last residue. D genes are given only for firm matches. Clone sizes are shown as once, few or many counts, or a class when the clone is expanded.

CDR3nt: TGTGCCAGCAGTTTGTGGGCGAGCGTGACAGGGAGCTGGGACGAGCAGTACTTC
CDR3aa: CASSLWASVTGSWDEQYF
j_gene: TRBJ2-7
d_gene: TRBD1
abundance: few
len: 18
v_gene: TRBV12-3/TRBV12-4

CDR3nt: TGCGCCAGCAGCTTGGTTACCGGGACTAGTAACGAGCAGTACTTC
CDR3aa: CASSLVTGTSNEQYF
j_gene: TRBJ2-7
d_gene: TRBD2
abundance: few
len: 15
v_gene: TRBV5-1

CDR3nt: TGTGCCAGCAGGGTGACAGGAGATCAGCCCCAGCATTTT
CDR3aa: CASRVTGDQPQHF
j_gene: TRBJ1-5
d_gene: NA
abundance: many
len: 13
v_gene: TRBV27

CDR3nt: TGTGCCAGCAGTTTTCAGGGACAGCCCCAGCATTTT
CDR3aa: CASSFQGQPQHF
j_gene: TRBJ1-5
d_gene: NA
abundance: many
len: 12
v_gene: TRBV27

CDR3nt: TGTGCCAGCAGCTCCTATGGCTGGACAGGGTCGGAGACCCAGTACTTC
CDR3aa: CASSSYGWTGSETQYF
j_gene: TRBJ2-5
d_gene: TRBD1
abundance: many
len: 16
v_gene: TRBV7-6

CDR3nt: TGCGCCAGCAGCCAATATTGGCCTAGCGGGAGGACGAACACCGGGGAGCTGTTTTTT
CDR3aa: CASSQYWPSGRTNTGELFF
j_gene: TRBJ2-2
d_gene: TRBD2
abundance: many
len: 19
v_gene: TRBV4-1

CDR3nt: TGCGCCAGCAGCCAAGGGGAAGTGGTGCTAACCAAAAACATTCAGTACTTC
CDR3aa: CASSQGEVVLTKNIQYF
j_gene: TRBJ2-4
d_gene: NA
abundance: few
len: 17
v_gene: TRBV4-1

CDR3nt: TGCGCCAGCAGCCCCCGGGCACGCACTGAAGCTTTCTTT
CDR3aa: CASSPRARTEAFF
j_gene: TRBJ1-1
d_gene: NA
abundance: many
len: 13
v_gene: TRBV4-3

CDR3nt: TGTGCCAGCAATTGGGCACCAAACACTGAAGCTTTCTTT
CDR3aa: CASNWAPNTEAFF
j_gene: TRBJ1-1
d_gene: NA
abundance: many
len: 13
v_gene: TRBV2

CDR3nt: TGCGCCAGCAGCCAAGATTCCGTAATCTCCTACGAGCAGTACTTC
CDR3aa: CASSQDSVISYEQYF
j_gene: TRBJ2-7
d_gene: NA
abundance: many
len: 15
v_gene: TRBV4-3

CDR3nt: TGTGCCAGCAGCCTCACACCCCAAGAGACCCAGTACTTC
CDR3aa: CASSLTPQETQYF
j_gene: TRBJ2-5
d_gene: NA
abundance: few
len: 13
v_gene: TRBV14